One sample yielded the 19 T cell receptor beta chains listed below, sequenced in a study of post-analysis software for immune sequencing data. Study outcomes and limitations: TRBV segments more frequent in patients than in controls numbered several and included TRBV5-6, TRBV5-1 and TRBV20-1.

Each TCR beta cDNA library carried unique molecular identifiers. A single record per CDR3 protein comes from TCRdb applying MiXCR to the PCR reads. The data hold roughly 800,000 distinct CDR3 sequences, with just over 45% observed a single time. What these receptors recognize is not known. The sample was blood. These TCRs come from a girl aged 5-17 years with multiple sclerosis.

This clonotype appeared once. This CDR3 reads CASSHRLVSQETQYF. The CDR3 bases are TGTGCCAGCAGCCATAGACTTGTTTCCCAAGAGACCCAGTACTTC. V usage is TRBV7-8 and J usage is TRBJ2-5, with D hard to call. The CDR3 sequence is 15 residues long. V lost 5 bases, J lost 1 base, and 14 bases lay in between. Germline-derived CDR1 and CDR2 are SGHVS and FQNEAQ.

This clonotype was observed many times. The V and J genes are TRBV12-3 or TRBV12-4 and TRBJ2-7; no clear D. This CDR3 is 15 amino acids long. The germline V and J ends were trimmed by 6 bases and 5 bases, with 20 bases remaining between them. CDR3 amino acids: CASSPMRTAGNEQYF. The CDR3 DNA is TGTGCCAGCAGCCCAATGCGGACCGCTGGGAACGAGCAGTACTTC.

V gene TRBV6-5 combines with J gene TRBJ1-2; weak D call: TRBD1 (5 bases). V was cut by 6 bases and J by 6 bases, with 14 bases left in between. Per the germline V gene, CDR1 is MNHEY and CDR2 is SVGAGI. CDR3 size: 13 residues. In DNA form, the CDR3 reads TGTGCCAGCAGCTCGAACAGGCCTAATGGCTACACCTTC. As protein: CASSSNRPNGYTF.

There are a few counts of this clonotype. CDR3 loop: CASSLASGRGHEQFF. CDR3 DNA: TGTGCCAGCAGCTTAGCTAGCGGGAGGGGTCATGAGCAGTTCTTC. The chain combines TRBV7-8 with TRBJ2-1, with TRBD2 matching over 11 bases. CDR3 size: 15 residues. J was trimmed by 8 bases and V by 0 bases; bases with no gene match: 3. Germline lookup yields CDR1 SGHVS and CDR2 FQNEAQ.

The rearrangement joins TRBV5-5 to TRBJ2-7; the D is unclear. The J call may be mistaken, given a closer DNA end match to TRBJ2-5. Germline assignment: CDR1 SGHKS and CDR2 YYEKEE (reference sequence). The CDR3 contains 15 residues. This CDR3 reads CASSQHGEMDRTQYF. CDR3 sequence (DNA): TGTGCCAGCAGCCAACACGGCGAGATGGATCGGACCCAGTACTTC.

This chain links TRBV5-6 with TRBJ2-7, with a possible D match to TRBD1 (5 bases). Germline V gene sequence: CDR1 SGHDT, CDR2 YYEEEE. V was clipped by 3 bases and J by 1 base, with 8 bases between them. The CDR3 length is 13 residues. CDR3 sequence (DNA): TGTGCCAGCAGCTATGACAGTTCCTACGAGCAGTACTTC. It yields the protein CASSYDSSYEQYF.

The chain is built from TRBV3-1 and TRBJ1-6; TRBD1 agrees at 10 bases. The CDR3 has 14 residues. Unmatched junction bases numbered 8, after V lost 8 bases and J lost 10 bases. Germline V gene sequence: CDR1 LGHDT, CDR2 YNNKEL (reference sequence). The CDR3 DNA reads TGTGCCAGCGGGTCCCGGGACAGGGGCTCACCCCTCCACTTT. Residues: CASGSRDRGSPLHF.

This clonotype was counted only a few times. DNA for the CDR3: TGTGCCAGCAGTTACCTCAATTGGCAGGGTAACTCTGGGGCCAACGTCCTGACTTTC. It encodes CASSYLNWQGNSGANVLTF. This chain connects TRBV6-5 to TRBJ2-6, with a weak D call TRBD1 (5 bases). The length of the CDR3 is 19 residues. The germline V and J ends were trimmed by 2 bases and 0 bases, with 17 bases remaining between them. Per germline, CDR1 MNHEY and CDR2 SVGAGI.

The genes are TRBV3-1 and TRBJ2-5; D perhaps matches TRBD1 (5 bases). The CDR3 length is 15 residues. In germline, CDR1 is LGHDT, CDR2 YNNKEL (reference sequence). V lost 8 bases to trimming and J lost 2 bases, with 18 bases between them. CDR3 region: CASGPRGAGQETQYF. The CDR3 DNA is TGTGCCAGCGGACCGAGAGGAGCAGGGCAAGAGACCCAGTACTTC.

About this clonotype itself: A junction end diverges from the germline sequence, so it may reflect a read error. This sequence joins TRBV4-1 and TRBJ2-7; no firm D call. The germline CDR1 and CDR2 sequences are MGHRA and YSYEKL. This CDR3 spans 14 amino acids. The CDR3 here is CTSSQDPGRNEQYF. For the CDR3, the DNA is TGCACCAGCAGCCAAGATCCCGGGCGGAACGAGCAGTACTTC.

The genes are TRBV15 and TRBJ1-1, with D tentatively TRBD1 (5 bases). With 5 bases removed from V and 1 base from J, the gap between germline ends came to 14 bases. This CDR3 contains 15 residues. CDR1 is LNHNV, CDR2 YYDKDF, per germline (reference sequence). CDR3 DNA: TGTGCCACCAGCTGGGGCCAAGGCAGGAACACTGAAGCTTTCTTT. It encodes CATSWGQGRNTEAFF.

The rearrangement joins TRBV20-1 to TRBJ1-2, with D unresolved. Per the germline V gene, CDR1 is DFQATT and CDR2 is SNEGSKA (reference sequence). V gave up 1 base and J gave up 5 bases, with 17 bases separating them. The CDR3 is made up of 15 amino acids. The CDR3 coding sequence is TGCAGTGCTAGAGCTTCGGGCGGTGCCCCATATGGCTACACCTTC. Amino acid sequence: CSARASGGAPYGYTF.

This rearrangement joins TRBV5-5 to TRBJ2-7; D remains unclear. CDR3 length: 13 residues. Looked up from germline, CDR1 is SGHKS and CDR2 is YYEKEE (reference sequence). Trimming stripped 7 bases from V and 3 bases from J, with 14 bases between. CDR3 coding DNA: TGTGCCAGCTCTTGGCTCCACCTCTACGAGCAGTACTTC. Translating gives CASSWLHLYEQYF.

The rearrangement joins TRBV6-6 to TRBJ2-1; 10 nucleotides match TRBD2. Trimming took 2 bases from V and 7 from J; bases not matched to a gene: 2. In germline, CDR1 is MNHNY, CDR2 SVGAGI (reference sequence). CDR3 length equals 14 residues. CDR3 amino acids: CASSYGTSVNEQFF. The DNA of the CDR3 is TGTGCCAGCAGTTACGGGACTAGCGTAAATGAGCAGTTCTTC.

This clonotype appeared a few times. The chain links TRBV29-1 to TRBJ1-2, with 11 bases lining up with TRBD1. Trimming took 4 bases from V and 6 from J; bases not matched to a gene: 4. Germline CDR1 and CDR2: SQVTM and ANQGSEA. The CDR3 totals 13 residues. CDR3 residues: CSVGWGQGDGYTF. The CDR3 DNA reads as TGCAGCGTTGGATGGGGACAGGGGGATGGCTACACCTTC.

V is TRBV5-1 and J is TRBJ1-5; no reliable D call. V was clipped by 0 bases and J by 4 bases, with 8 bases between them. The length of the CDR3 is 14 residues. Germline CDR1 SGHRS, CDR2 YFSETQ. The CDR3 bases are TGCGCCAGCAGCTTGGACGCCCGTAATCAGCCCCAGCATTTT. This encodes CASSLDARNQPQHF.

The V call is TRBV24-1, the J call TRBJ2-3; 7 nucleotides match TRBD1. CDR1 and CDR2 from the germline V gene are KGHDR and SFDVKD. The junction had 7 bases not matched to a gene; V was cut back by 3 bases and J by 5 bases. The CDR3 consists of 15 residues. Written as DNA, the CDR3 is TGTGCCACCAGTGATCCCGGGACAGAGAGAGATACGCAGTATTTT. Translated: CATSDPGTERDTQYF.

This clonotype appeared a few times. The genes are TRBV12-3 or TRBV12-4 and TRBJ2-7; 7 bases line up with TRBD1. With 2 bases clipped from V and 2 bases from J, the junction kept 3 bases outside the gene matches. CDR3 length equals 14 residues. The CDR3 DNA is TGTGCCAGCAGTTTAACTCAGGGGGCCTACGAGCAGTACTTC. Its protein product is CASSLTQGAYEQYF.

The chain links TRBV11-2 to TRBJ1-6, with 7 bases that match TRBD1. The trim removed 5 bases at V and 14 bases at J, leaving 21 bases unmatched. Germline V gene data show CDR1 as SGHAT and CDR2 as FQNNGV. The CDR3 length is 17 residues. Written as DNA, the CDR3 is TGTGCCAGCAGCCTCGACAGGGTATCGCCCTCGATACTGGCCCTCCACTTT. This translates into CASSLDRVSPSILALHF.